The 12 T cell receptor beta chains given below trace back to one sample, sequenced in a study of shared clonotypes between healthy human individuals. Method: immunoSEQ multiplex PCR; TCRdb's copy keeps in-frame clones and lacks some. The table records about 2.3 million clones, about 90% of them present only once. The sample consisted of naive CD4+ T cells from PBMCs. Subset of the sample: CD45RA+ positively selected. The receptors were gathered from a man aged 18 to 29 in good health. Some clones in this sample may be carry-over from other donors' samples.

The CDR3 here is CASRRQGYEQYF. As DNA, the CDR3 is TGTGCCAGCAGGCGACAGGGCTACGAGCAGTACTTC. The J gene is TRBJ2-7, the V gene TRBV6-6, with TRBD1 identical over 7 bases. The CDR3 consists of 12 residues. The V and J ends lost 6 bases and 3 bases, in that order; junction bases with no gene match: 2. Germline CDR1 and CDR2: MNHNY and SVGAGI (reference sequence).

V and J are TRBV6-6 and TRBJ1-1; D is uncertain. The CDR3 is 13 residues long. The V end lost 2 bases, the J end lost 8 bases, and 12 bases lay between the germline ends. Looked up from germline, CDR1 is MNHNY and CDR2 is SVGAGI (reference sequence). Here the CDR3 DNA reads TGTGCCAGCAGTTACGTGGGGAGGGCGGAAGCTTTCTTT. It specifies CASSYVGRAEAFF.

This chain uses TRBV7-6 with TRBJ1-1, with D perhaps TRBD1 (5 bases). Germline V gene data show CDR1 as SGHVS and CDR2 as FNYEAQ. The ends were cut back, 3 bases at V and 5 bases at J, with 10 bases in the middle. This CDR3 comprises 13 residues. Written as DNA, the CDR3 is TGTGCCAGCAGCTTTGGGGGAATTACTGAAGCTTTCTTT. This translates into CASSFGGITEAFF.

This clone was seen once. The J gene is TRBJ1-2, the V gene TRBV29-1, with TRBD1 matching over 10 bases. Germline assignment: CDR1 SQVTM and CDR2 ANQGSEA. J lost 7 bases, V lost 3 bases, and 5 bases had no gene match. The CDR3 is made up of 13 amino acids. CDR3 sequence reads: CSVDGTGVSGYTF. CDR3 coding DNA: TGCAGCGTTGACGGGACAGGGGTCAGTGGCTACACCTTC. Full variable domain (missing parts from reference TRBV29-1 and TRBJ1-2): SAVISQKPSRDICQRGTSLTIQCQVDSQVTMMFWYRQQPGQSLTLIATANQGSEATYESGFVIDKFPISRPNLTFSTLTVSNMSPEDSSIYLCSVDGTGVSGYTFGSGTRLTVV.

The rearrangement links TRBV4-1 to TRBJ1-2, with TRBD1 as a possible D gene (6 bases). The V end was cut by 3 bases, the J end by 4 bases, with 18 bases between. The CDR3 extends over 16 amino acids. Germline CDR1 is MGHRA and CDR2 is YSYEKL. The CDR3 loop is CASSHPSGGTLYGYTF. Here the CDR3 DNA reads TGCGCCAGCAGCCACCCCTCGGGAGGGACACTCTATGGCTACACCTTC.

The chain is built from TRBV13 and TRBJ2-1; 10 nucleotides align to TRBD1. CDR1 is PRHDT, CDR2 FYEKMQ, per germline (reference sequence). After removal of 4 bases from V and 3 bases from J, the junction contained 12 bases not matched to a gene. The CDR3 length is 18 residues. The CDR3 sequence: CASSSGTGVFGDYNEQFF. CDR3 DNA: TGTGCCAGCAGCTCCGGGACAGGGGTCTTCGGTGACTACAATGAGCAGTTCTTC.

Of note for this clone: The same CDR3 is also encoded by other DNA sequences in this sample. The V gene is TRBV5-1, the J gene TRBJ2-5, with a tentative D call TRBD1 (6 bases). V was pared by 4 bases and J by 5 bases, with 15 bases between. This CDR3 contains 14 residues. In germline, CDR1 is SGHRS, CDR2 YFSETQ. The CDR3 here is CASSLQGVGETQYF. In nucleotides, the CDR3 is TGCGCCAGCAGCCTACAGGGCGTGGGTGAGACCCAGTACTTC.

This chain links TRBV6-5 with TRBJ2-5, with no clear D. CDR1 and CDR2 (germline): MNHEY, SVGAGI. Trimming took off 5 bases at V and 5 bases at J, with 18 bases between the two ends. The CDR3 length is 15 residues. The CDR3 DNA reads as TGTGCCAGCAGTGGATATGGGCGGCCCACGGAGACCCAGTACTTC. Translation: CASSGYGRPTETQYF.

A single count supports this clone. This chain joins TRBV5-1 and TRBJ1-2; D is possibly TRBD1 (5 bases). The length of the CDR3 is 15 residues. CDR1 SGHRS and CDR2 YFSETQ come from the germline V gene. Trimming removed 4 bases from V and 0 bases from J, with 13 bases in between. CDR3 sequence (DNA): TGCGCCAGCAGCCGTGACAGCGGCACTAACTATGGCTACACCTTC. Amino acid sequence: CASSRDSGTNYGYTF. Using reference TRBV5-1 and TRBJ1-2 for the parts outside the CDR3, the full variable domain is KAGVTQTPRYLIKTRGQQVTLSCSPISGHRSVSWYQQTPGQGLQFLFEYFSETQRNKGNFPGRFSGRQFSNSRSEMNVSTLELGDSALYLCASSRDSGTNYGYTFGSGTRLTVV.

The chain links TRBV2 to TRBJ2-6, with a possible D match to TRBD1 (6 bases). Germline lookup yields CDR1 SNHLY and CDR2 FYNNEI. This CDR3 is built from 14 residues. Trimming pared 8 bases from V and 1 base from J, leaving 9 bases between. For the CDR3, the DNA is TGTGCCAGCGTAAGGGGGTCTGGGGCCAACGTCCTGACTTTC. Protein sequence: CASVRGSGANVLTF.

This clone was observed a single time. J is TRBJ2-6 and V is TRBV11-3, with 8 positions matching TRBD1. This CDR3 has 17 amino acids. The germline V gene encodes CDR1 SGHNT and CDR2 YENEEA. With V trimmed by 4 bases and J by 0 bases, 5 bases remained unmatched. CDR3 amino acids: CASSSGTGHSGANVLTF. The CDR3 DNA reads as TGTGCCAGCAGCTCCGGGACAGGACACTCTGGGGCCAACGTCCTGACTTTC.

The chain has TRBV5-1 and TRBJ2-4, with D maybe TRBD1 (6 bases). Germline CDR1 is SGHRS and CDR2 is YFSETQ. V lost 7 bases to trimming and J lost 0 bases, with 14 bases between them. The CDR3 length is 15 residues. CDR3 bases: TGCGCCAGCGCCCGGGACACCGTAGCCAAAAACATTCAGTACTTC. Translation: CASARDTVAKNIQYF.